This TCR beta chain appears in the sequencing data of a study of blood T cell repertoires in COVID-19. This clone has just one count. Measured with immunoSEQ multiplex PCR; TCRdb has only the in-frame clones, and not every one. The sample carries approximately 270,000 clones, roughly nine tenths recorded once. CDR1 and CDR2 from the germline V gene are SGDLS and YYNGEE. This CDR3 contains 14 residues. V gave up 4 bases and J gave up 1 base, with 12 bases separating them. Participants spanned ages 18 to 89 years and resided in fewer than 30 US areas. Participant reports of clinical history set cohort assignment.

Specimen: PBMCs or T cells enriched from blood (not recorded which). The clonotype was recovered from a human donor in a cohort exposed to, infected with or recovered from COVID-19 (not recorded which). The donor label of this sample is uncertain. The chain links TRBV9 to TRBJ2-7; the D gene is possibly TRBD1 (5 bases). The CDR3 DNA reads TGTGCCAGCAGCTTCGACAGCTCTTCCTACGAGCAGTACTTC. Translated: CASSFDSSSYEQYF.